This T cell receptor (beta chain) appears in the sequencing data of a study of Graves' ophthalmopathy and Graves' hyperthyroidism. Study-level results: A model built from 13 signatures distinguished ophthalmopathy from stable hyperthyroidism with around 91% sensitivity and approximately 82% specificity.

The CDR3 extends over 18 amino acids. V lost 4 bases to trimming and J lost 0 bases, with 22 bases between them. This clonotype was found a few times. Antigen: not known. TCR beta CDR3 amplification used RNA transcripts. RT-PCR with HTBI primers came first, then second-round multiplex PCR. TCRdb fed the multiplex PCR reads into MiXCR, producing one record per CDR3 protein. The sample has some 1.1 million distinct CDR3 sequences; about 35% are singletons. This clonotype originated in an adult man with Graves' hyperthyroidism. The V and J genes are TRBV12-3 or TRBV12-4 and TRBJ2-7, with D perhaps TRBD1 (6 bases). Sequences were obtained from peripheral blood or thyroid tissue (not recorded which). The CDR3, as DNA: TGTGCCAGCAGTTACTCTTACAGGGTACCCGGATTCTCCTACGAGCAGTACTTC. Its translation: CASSYSYRVPGFSYEQYF.